The source of this T cell receptor beta chain is a study of T cell changes during pregnancy in multiple sclerosis. The CDR3 has 11 amino acids. Germline CDR1 MNHEY, CDR2 SVGAGI. V lost 5 bases to trimming and J lost 5 bases, with 6 bases between them. Sequencing used immunoSEQ multiplex PCR; TCRdb keeps in-frame clones, though not all of them. There are about 68,000 clones in the sample; roughly nine tenths occur only once, and 1.4% to 1.5% lies in the top ten. The TCR originated in a female donor with multiple sclerosis, enrolled in a pregnancy study. The source material was peripheral blood, sampled in the third trimester of pregnancy. The V call is TRBV6-5, the J call TRBJ1-1, with unresolved D. The CDR3 sequence is CASSKRTEAFF. CDR3 sequence (DNA): TGTGCCAGCAGTAAGCGGACTGAAGCTTTCTTT.